The clone carrying this TCR beta chain has a handful of counts. Source study methods: Quantification of nucleated cells was approximated via reference gene primer amplification. Assay used: immunoSEQ multiplex PCR; TCRdb lists only in-frame clones, some missing. The D gene and trimming were derived from the DNA, and the V and J assignments and clone size from that table. The data show over 200,000 clones, roughly 77% seen once. This sample was included in a study of blood T cell repertoires in COVID-19. Study in general: Researchers got acute and convalescent COVID-19 samples from the United States, Italy and Spain. Sources were T cells, B-cell-depleted T cells, or PBMCs; the material itself was cDNA or gDNA.

Trimming shortened V by 4 bases and J by 0 bases, and 12 bases separated the two germline ends. Germline CDR1 and CDR2: MNHNY and SVGAGI (reference sequence). CDR3 length: 16 amino acids. Sample: peripheral blood. The receptor comes from an elderly woman with acute or convalescent COVID-19. The genes are TRBV6-6 and TRBJ1-4, with no clear D. This CDR3 reads CASSWIGGATNEKLFF. In DNA, the CDR3 is TGTGCCAGCAGTTGGATAGGAGGAGCAACTAATGAAAAACTGTTTTTT.